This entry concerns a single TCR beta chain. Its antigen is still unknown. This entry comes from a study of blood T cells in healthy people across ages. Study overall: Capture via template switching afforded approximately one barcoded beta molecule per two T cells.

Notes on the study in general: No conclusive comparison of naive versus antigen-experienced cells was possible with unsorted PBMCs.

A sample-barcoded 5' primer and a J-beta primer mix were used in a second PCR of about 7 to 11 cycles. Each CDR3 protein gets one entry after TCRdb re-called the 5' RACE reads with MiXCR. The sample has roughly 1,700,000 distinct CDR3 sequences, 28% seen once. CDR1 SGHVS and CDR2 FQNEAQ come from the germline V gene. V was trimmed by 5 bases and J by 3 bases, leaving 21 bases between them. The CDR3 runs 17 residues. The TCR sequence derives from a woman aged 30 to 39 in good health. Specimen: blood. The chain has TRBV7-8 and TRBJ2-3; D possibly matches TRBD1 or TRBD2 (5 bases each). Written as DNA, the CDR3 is TGTGCCAGCAGCCCCTACTCCCCTAGAGAGGGGACAGATACGCAGTATTTT. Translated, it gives CASSPYSPREGTDTQYF.